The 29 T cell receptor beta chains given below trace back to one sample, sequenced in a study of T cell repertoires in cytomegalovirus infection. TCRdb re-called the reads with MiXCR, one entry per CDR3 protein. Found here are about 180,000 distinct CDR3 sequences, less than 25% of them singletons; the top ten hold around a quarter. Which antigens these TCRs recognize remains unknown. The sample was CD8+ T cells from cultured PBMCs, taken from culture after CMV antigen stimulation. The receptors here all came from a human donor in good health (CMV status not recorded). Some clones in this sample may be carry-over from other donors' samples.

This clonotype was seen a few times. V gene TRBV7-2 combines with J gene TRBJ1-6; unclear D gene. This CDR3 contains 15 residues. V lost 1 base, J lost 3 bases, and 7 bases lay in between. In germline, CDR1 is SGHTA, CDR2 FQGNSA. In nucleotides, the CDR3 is TGTGCCAGCAGCTTAGAGGCAGGCTATAATTCACCCCTCCACTTT. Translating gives CASSLEAGYNSPLHF.

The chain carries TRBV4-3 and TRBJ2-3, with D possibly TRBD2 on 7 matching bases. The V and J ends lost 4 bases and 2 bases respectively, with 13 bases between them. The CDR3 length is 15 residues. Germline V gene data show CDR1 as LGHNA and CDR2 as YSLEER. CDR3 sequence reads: CASSLDGGPTDTQYF. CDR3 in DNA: TGCGCCAGCAGCCTCGACGGGGGGCCCACAGATACGCAGTATTTT.

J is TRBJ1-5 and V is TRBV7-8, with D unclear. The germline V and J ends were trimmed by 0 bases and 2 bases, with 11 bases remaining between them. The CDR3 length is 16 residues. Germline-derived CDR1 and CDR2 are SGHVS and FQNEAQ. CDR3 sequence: CASSLATRVGNQPQHF. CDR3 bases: TGTGCCAGCAGCTTAGCGACGAGGGTTGGCAATCAGCCCCAGCATTTT.

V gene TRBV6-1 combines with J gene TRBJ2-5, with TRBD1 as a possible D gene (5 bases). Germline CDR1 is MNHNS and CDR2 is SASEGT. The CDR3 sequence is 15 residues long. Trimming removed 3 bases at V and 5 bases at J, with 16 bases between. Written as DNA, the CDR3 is TGTGCCAGCAGTGATCATGGACCAGGGCAGGAGACCCAGTACTTC. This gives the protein CASSDHGPGQETQYF.

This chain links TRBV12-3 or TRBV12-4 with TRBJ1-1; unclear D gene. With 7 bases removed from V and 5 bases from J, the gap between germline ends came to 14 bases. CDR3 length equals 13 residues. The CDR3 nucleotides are TGTGCCAGCACCCCGGGTTACCGAACTGAAGCTTTCTTT. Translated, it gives CASTPGYRTEAFF.

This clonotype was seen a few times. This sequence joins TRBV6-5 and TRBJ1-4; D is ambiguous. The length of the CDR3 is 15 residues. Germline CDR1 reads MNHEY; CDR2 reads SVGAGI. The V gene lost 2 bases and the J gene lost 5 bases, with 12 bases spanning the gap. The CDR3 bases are TGTGCCAGCAGTTACGGATCGGAATTAAATGAAAAACTGTTTTTT. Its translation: CASSYGSELNEKLFF.

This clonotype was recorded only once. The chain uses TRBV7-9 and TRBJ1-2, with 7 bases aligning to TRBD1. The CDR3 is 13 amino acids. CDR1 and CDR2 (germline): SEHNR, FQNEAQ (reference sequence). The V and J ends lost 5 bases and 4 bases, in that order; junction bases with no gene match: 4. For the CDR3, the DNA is TGTGCCAGCAGCAACGGACAGGTCTATGGCTACACCTTC. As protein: CASSNGQVYGYTF.

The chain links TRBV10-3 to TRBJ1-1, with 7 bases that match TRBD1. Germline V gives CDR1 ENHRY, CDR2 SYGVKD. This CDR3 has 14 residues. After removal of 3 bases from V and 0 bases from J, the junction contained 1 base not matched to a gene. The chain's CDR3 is CAISEGTVNTEAFF. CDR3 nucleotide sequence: TGTGCCATCAGTGAAGGGACAGTGAACACTGAAGCTTTCTTT.

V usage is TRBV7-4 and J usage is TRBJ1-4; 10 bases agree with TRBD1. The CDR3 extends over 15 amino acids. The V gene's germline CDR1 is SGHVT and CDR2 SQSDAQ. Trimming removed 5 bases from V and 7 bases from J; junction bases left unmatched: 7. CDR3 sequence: CASSLPTGGGEKLFF. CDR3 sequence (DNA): TGTGCCAGCAGCCTCCCGACAGGGGGCGGTGAAAAACTGTTTTTT.

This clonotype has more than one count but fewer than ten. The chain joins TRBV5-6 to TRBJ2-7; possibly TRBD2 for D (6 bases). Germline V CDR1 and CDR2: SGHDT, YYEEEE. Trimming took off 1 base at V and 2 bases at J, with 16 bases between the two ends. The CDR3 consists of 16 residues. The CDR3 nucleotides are TGTGCCAGCAGCTTGAGGAGGGCAGGGAAGACCTACGAGCAGTACTTC. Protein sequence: CASSLRRAGKTYEQYF.

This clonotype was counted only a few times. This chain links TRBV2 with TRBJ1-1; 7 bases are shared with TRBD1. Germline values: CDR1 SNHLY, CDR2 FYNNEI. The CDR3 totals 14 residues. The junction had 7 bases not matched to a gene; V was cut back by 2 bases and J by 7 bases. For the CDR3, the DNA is TGTGCCAGCAGTGAAAGGGACAGATTCGGTGAAGCTTTCTTT. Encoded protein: CASSERDRFGEAFF. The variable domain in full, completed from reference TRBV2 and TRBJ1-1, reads EPEVTQTPSHQVTQMGQEVILRCVPISNHLYFYWYRQILGQKVEFLVSFYNNEISEKSEIFDDQFSVERPDGSNFTLKIRSTKLEDSAMYFCASSERDRFGEAFFGQGTRLTVV.

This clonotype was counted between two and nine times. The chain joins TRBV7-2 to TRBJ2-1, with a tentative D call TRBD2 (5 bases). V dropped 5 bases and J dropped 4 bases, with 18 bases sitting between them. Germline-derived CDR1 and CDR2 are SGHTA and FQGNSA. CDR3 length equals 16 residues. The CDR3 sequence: CASSVELVLMYNEQFF. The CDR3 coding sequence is TGTGCCAGCAGCGTAGAACTAGTCCTCATGTACAATGAGCAGTTCTTC. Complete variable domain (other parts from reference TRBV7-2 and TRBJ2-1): GAGVSQSPSNKVTEKGKDVELRCDPISGHTALYWYRQSLGQGLEFLIYFQGNSAPDKSGLPSDRFSAERTGGSVSTLTIQRTQQEDSAVYLCASSVELVLMYNEQFFGPGTRLTVL.

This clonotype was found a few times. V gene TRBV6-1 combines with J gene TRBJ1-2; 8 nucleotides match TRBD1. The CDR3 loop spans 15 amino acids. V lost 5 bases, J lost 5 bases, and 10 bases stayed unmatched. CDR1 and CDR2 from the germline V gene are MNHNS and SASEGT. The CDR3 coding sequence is TGTGCCAGCAGTACCCCACAGGGGGGGATTTATGGCTACACCTTC. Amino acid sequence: CASSTPQGGIYGYTF.

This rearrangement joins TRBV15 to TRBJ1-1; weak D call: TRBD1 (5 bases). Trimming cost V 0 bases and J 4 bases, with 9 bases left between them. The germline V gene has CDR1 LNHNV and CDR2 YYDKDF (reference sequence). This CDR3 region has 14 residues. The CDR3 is CATSRDRGSTEAFF. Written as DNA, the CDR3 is TGTGCCACCAGCAGAGATCGGGGGTCCACTGAAGCTTTCTTT.

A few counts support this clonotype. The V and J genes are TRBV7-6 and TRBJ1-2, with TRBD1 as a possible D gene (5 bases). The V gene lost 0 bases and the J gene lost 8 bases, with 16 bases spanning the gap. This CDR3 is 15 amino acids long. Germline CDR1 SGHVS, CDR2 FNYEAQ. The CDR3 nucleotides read TGTGCCAGCAGCTTAGCTATGGGGCCCGATAGCGGCTACACCTTC. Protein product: CASSLAMGPDSGYTF.

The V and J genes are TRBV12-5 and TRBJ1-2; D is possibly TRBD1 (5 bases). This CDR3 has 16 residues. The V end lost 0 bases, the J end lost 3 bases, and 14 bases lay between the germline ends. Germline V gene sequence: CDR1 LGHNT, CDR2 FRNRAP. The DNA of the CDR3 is TGTGCTAGTGGTTTGGTACCTATAAGGGGTGACTATGGCTACACCTTC. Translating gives CASGLVPIRGDYGYTF.

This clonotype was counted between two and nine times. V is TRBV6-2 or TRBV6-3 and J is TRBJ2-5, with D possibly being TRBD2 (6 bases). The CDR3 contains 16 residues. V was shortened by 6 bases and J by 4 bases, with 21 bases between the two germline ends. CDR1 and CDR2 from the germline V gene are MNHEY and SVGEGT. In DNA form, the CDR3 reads TGTGCCAGCAGCCCTCGAGTAGGGGTCGGGAGAGAGACCCAGTACTTC. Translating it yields CASSPRVGVGRETQYF.

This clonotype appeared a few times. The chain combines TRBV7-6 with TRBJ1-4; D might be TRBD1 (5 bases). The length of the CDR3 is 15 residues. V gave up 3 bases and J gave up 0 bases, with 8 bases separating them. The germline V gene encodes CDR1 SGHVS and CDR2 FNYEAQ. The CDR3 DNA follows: TGTGCCAGCAGCTTCGACAGTGCAACTAATGAAAAACTGTTTTTT. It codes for CASSFDSATNEKLFF.

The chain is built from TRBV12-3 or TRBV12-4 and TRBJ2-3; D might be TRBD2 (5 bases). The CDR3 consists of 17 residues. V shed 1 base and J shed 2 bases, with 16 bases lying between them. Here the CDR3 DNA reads TGTGCCAGCAGTTTAGAGAGCGGCCTTGCCCCCACAGATACGCAGTATTTT. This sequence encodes CASSLESGLAPTDTQYF.

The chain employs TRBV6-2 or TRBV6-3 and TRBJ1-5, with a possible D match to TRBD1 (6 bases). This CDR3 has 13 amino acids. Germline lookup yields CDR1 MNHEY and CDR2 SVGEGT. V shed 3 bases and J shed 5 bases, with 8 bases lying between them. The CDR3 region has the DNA TGTGCCAGCAGTTATAACAGGGATCAGCCCCAGCATTTT. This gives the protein CASSYNRDQPQHF.

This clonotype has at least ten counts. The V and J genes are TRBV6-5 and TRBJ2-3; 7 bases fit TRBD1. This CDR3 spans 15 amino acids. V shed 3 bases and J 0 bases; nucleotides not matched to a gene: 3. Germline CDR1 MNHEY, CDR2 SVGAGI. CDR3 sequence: CASSYGTASTDTQYF. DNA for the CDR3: TGTGCCAGCAGTTATGGGACAGCAAGCACAGATACGCAGTATTTT.

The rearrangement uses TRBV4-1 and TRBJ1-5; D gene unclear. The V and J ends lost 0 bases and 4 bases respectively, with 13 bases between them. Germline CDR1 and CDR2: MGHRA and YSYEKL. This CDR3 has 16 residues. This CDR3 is CASSQDFGQINQPQHF. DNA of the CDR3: TGCGCCAGCAGCCAAGATTTCGGCCAGATTAATCAGCCCCAGCATTTT.

CDR3 loop: CASRGWEGFSGANVLTF. In DNA, the CDR3 is TGTGCCAGCAGGGGCTGGGAGGGGTTCTCTGGGGCCAACGTCCTGACTTTC. V gene TRBV7-9 combines with J gene TRBJ2-6, with 7 bases aligning to TRBD2. The CDR3 covers 17 residues. The V gene end was trimmed by 6 bases and the J gene end by 0 bases; junction bases not matched to a gene: 8. From germline, CDR1 is SEHNR and CDR2 FQNEAQ (reference sequence).

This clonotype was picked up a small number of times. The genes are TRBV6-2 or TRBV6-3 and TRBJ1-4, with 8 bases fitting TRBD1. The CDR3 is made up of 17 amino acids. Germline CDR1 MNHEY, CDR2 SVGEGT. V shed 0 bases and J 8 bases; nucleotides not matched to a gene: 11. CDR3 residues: CASSYSDRERLEEKLFF. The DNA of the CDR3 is TGTGCCAGCAGTTACTCGGACAGGGAACGTTTGGAAGAAAAACTGTTTTTT.

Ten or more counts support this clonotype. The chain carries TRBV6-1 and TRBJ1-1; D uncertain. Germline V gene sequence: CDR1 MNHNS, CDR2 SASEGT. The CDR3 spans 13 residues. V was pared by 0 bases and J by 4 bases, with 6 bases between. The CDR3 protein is CASSEAGITEAFF. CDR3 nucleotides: TGTGCCAGCAGTGAAGCCGGGATCACTGAAGCTTTCTTT.

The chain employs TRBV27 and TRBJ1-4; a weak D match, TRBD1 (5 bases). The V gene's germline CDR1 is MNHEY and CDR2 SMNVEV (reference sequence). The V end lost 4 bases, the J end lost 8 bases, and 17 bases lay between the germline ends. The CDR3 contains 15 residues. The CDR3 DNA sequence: TGTGCCAGCAGTTGGGGCGGAGGACCGGGGGAAAAACTGTTTTTT. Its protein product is CASSWGGGPGEKLFF.

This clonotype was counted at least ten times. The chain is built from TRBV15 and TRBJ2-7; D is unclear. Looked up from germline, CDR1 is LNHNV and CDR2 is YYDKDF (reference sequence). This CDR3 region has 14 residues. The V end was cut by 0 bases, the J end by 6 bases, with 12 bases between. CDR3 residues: CATSRDRLGPEQYF. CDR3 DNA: TGTGCCACCAGCAGAGATCGGCTTGGTCCCGAGCAGTACTTC.

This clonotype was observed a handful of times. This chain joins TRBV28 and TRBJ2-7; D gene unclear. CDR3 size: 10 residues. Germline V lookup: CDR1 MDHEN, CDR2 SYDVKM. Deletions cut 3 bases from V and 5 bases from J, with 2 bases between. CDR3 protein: CASSLHEQYF. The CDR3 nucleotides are TGTGCCAGCAGTTTGCACGAGCAGTACTTC.

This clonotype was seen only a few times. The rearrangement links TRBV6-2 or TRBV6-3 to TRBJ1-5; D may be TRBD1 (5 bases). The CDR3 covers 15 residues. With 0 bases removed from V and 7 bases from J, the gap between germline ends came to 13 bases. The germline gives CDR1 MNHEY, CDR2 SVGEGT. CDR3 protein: CASSYSGRAGQPQHF. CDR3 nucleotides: TGTGCCAGCAGTTACTCGGGCAGGGCAGGGCAGCCCCAGCATTTT.